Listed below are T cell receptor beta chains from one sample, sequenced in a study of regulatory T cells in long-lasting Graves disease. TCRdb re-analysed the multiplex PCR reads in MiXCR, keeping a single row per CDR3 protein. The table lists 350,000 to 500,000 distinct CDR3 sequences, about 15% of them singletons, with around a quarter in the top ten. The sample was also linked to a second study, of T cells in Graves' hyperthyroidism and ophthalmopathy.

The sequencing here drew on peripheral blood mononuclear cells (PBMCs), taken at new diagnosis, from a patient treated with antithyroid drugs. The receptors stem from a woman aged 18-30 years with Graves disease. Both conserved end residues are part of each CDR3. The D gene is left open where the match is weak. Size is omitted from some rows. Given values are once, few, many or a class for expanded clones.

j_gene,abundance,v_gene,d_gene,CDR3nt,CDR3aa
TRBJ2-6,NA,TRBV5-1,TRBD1,TGCGCCAGCAGCTCGGGACAGGGACTCCCCTCTGGGGCCAACGTCCTGACTTTC,CASSSGQGLPSGANVLTF
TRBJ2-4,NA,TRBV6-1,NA,TGTGCCAGCAGTGACAGGGCCAAAAACATTCAGTACTTC,CASSDRAKNIQYF
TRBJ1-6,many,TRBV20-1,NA,TGCAGTGCTAGAAAGGACAACCGTTCACCCCTCCACTTT,CSARKDNRSPLHF
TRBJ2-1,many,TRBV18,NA,TGTGCCAGCTCACCAATCCACTACAATGAGCAGTTCTTC,CASSPIHYNEQFF
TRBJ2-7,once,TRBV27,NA,TGTGCCAGCAGATCCCCCCCGAAATCCCCCTACGAGCAGTACTTC,CASRSPPKSPYEQYF
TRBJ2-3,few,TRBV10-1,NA,TGCGCCAGCAGTGATTCTAGCCAGACAGATACGCAGTATTTT,CASSDSSQTDTQYF
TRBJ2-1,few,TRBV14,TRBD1,TGTGCCAGCAGCCAAGAAACCCGGGACAGCGTATACAATGAGCAGTTCTTC,CASSQETRDSVYNEQFF
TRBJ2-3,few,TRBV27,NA,TGTGCCAGCAGACCGACCCGGGAGTCTGGCACAGATACGCAGTATTTT,CASRPTRESGTDTQYF
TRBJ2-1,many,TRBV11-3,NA,TGTGCCAGCAGTTTGACCGGGAAGGATGAGCAGTTCTTC,CASSLTGKDEQFF
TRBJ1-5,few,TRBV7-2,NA,TGTGCCAGCAGCTTAAGAGCACCGGGGGGCCAAAAAAGGGGCAATCAGCCCCAGCATTTT,CASSLRAPGGQKRGNQPQHF
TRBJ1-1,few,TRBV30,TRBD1,TGTGCCTGGAGTAAGGGGGCCGGATTGAACACTGAAGCTTTCTTT,CAWSKGAGLNTEAFF
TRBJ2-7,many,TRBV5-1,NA,TGCGCCAGCAGCTCCCGGTGGGACGAGCAGTACTTC,CASSSRWDEQYF
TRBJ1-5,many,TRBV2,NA,TGTGCCAGCAGTACCCAGGGGTTGGATCAGCCCCAGCATTTT,CASSTQGLDQPQHF
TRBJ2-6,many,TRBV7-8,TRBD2,TGTGCCAGCAGCTCACTAGCGGGCTTCTCTGGGGCCAACGTCCTGACTTTC,CASSSLAGFSGANVLTF
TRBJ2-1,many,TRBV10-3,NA,TGTGCCATCAGAGGAGCGGAAGGCGAACATCAGTTCTTC,CAIRGAEGEHQFF
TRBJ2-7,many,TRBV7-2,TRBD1,TGTGCCAGCAGCTCCAAGGGACAGGGCCACGAGCAGTACTTC,CASSSKGQGHEQYF
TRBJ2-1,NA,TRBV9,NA,TGTGCCAGCAGCGCAAGGGAGGAGTGGGAGAGGGCCTACAATGAGCAGTTCTTC,CASSAREEWERAYNEQFF
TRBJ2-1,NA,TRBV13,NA,TGTGCCAGCAGCTTAGGATCTCTAGCGTCGGCCTACAATGAGCAGTTCTTC,CASSLGSLASAYNEQFF
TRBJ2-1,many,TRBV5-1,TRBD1,TGCGCCAGCAGCTTGGGAGCAGGGGGAGCCTACAATGAGCAGTTCTTC,CASSLGAGGAYNEQFF
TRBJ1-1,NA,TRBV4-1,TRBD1,TGCGCCAGCAGCCAAGACGACAGGGGGCGGACTGAAGCTTTCTTT,CASSQDDRGRTEAFF
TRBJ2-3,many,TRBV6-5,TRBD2,TGTGCCAGCAGTTACGATCTGGCGGGAGGCGCTGCAACAGATACGCAGTATTTT,CASSYDLAGGAATDTQYF
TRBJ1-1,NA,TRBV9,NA,TGTGCCAGCAGCGTTGAGGCGGAGAACACTGAAGCTTTCTTT,CASSVEAENTEAFF
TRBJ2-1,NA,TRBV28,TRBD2,TGTGCCAGCAGTTTGGCTAGCGGGAGGGCGCATGAGCAGTTCTTC,CASSLASGRAHEQFF